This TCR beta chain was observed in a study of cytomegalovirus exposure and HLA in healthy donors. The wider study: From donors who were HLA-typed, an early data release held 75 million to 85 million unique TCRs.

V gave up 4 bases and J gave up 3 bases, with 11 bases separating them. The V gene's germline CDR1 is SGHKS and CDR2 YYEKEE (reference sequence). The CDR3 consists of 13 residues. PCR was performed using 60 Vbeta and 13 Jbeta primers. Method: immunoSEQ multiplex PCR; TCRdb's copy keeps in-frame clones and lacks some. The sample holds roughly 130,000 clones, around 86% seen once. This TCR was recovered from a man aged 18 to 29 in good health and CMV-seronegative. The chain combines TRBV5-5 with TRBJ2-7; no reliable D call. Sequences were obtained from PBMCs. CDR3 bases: TGTGCCAGCAGCCCTTTTTCGGTCTACGAGCAGTACTTC. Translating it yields CASSPFSVYEQYF.